A selection of T cell receptor beta chains follows, all from one sample in a study of blood T cell repertoires in COVID-19. The assay was immunoSEQ multiplex PCR, and TCRdb's table has in-frame clones only and misses some. In the table there are about 370,000 clones, around nine tenths of which are singletons. Sequenced sample: PBMCs or T cells enriched from blood (not recorded which). These receptors originate from a woman in her twenties or thirties who had recovered from COVID-19. Both conserved end residues are part of each CDR3. A D gene is named only where the DNA matches it firmly. The size entry is marked missing in some rows and otherwise reads once, few, many or a size class.

TRBD1	TRBV7-2	TRBJ1-2	.	TGTGCCAGCAGCTTTGCTCAGGGGGTGGATGGCTACACCTTC	CASSFAQGVDGYTF
.	TRBV10-1	TRBJ1-1	.	TGCGCCAGCAAGAAAGAGGGGGATACTGAAGCTTTCTTT	CASKKEGDTEAFF
TRBD2	TRBV5-1	TRBJ2-3	.	TGCGCCAGCTGGGAGGGCCCTAGCACAGATACGCAGTATTTT	CASWEGPSTDTQYF
.	TRBV28	TRBJ1-1	.	TGTGCCAGTTCCTCTCAGGGATTGGACACTGAAGCTTTCTTT	CASSSQGLDTEAFF
TRBD1	TRBV3-1/TRBV3-2	TRBJ2-5	once	TGTGCCAGCAGCCAAGGACCGGGACAGGGAGAAGAGACCCAGTACTTC	CASSQGPGQGEETQYF
.	TRBV21-1	TRBJ1-2	.	TGTGCCAGCAGCGGTGGACAGGGCCGGGGAACTGATGGCTACACCTTC	CASSGGQGRGTDGYTF
.	TRBV27	TRBJ1-6	.	TGTGCCAGCAGTTTAGAGCCTACAGGAACCGGTTCACCCCTCCACTTT	CASSLEPTGTGSPLHF
TRBD1	TRBV12-5	TRBJ1-5	few	TGTGCTAGTGGTTGGGGGACAGTCAATCAGCCCCAGCATTTT	CASGWGTVNQPQHF
.	TRBV9	TRBJ1-1	.	TGTGCCAGCAGCCCATTCCCCCTCCCCCAAGCAGGGATAAACACTGAAGCTTTCTTT	CASSPFPLPQAGINTEAFF
.	TRBV7-9	TRBJ1-1	.	TGTGCCAGCAGCGACCTATGGGGCTCTTCGAACACTGAAGCTTTCTTT	CASSDLWGSSNTEAFF
.	TRBV5-4	TRBJ1-1	.	TGTGCCAGCAGCCAAAAAACCAGGGTTCTCACTGAAGCTTTCTTT	CASSQKTRVLTEAFF
TRBD1	TRBV4-3	TRBJ1-3	.	TGCGCCAGCAGCCCGGACAGGCACTCTGGAAACACCATATATTTT	CASSPDRHSGNTIYF
.	TRBV27	TRBJ2-1	.	TGTGCCAGCAGTCCATCGCACGGCCCGGCGGGCCCCTACAATGAGCAGTTCTTC	CASSPSHGPAGPYNEQFF
.	TRBV3-1/TRBV3-2	TRBJ1-2	.	TGTGCCAGCAGCCTATCCGGAGGGGCGGACTATGGCTACACCTTC	CASSLSGGADYGYTF
.	TRBV24-1	TRBJ2-1	.	TGTGCCACCTCCGCCGGGGGAGAGGGTAACGATGAGCAGTTCTTC	CATSAGGEGNDEQFF
.	TRBV2	TRBJ1-2	once	TGTGCCAGCAGTGAATCGCGGGGTCAGGGCTACACCTTC	CASSESRGQGYTF
.	TRBV5-1	TRBJ1-1	.	TGCGCCAGCAGCTTGGGGCTTGATACTGAAGCTTTCTTT	CASSLGLDTEAFF
TRBD1	TRBV30	TRBJ1-1	.	TGTGCCTGGACCCGAGGGGGCGCGGACACTGAAGCTTTCTTT	CAWTRGGADTEAFF
.	TRBV11-2	TRBJ2-3	.	TGTGCCAGCAGCTTAGATAGGGGAAACACAGATACGCAGTATTTT	CASSLDRGNTDTQYF
TRBD1	TRBV28	TRBJ1-2	.	TGTGCCAGCAGTGAGTTTACAGGGGCCACGGGCTATGGCTACACCTTC	CASSEFTGATGYGYTF
.	TRBV5-4	TRBJ2-5	.	TGTGCCAGCAGCTTACCAGGGGTCCAAGAGACCCAGTACTTC	CASSLPGVQETQYF
TRBD1	TRBV5-1	TRBJ2-7	.	TGCGCCAGCAGCTCCGTTGGACAGGGGGCTGGCGAGCAGTACTTC	CASSSVGQGAGEQYF
TRBD2	TRBV10-3	TRBJ2-3	.	TGTGCCATCAGCGGCGGGAGGGCCAACACAGATACGCAGTATTTT	CAISGGRANTDTQYF
.	TRBV29-1	TRBJ1-5	few	TGCAGCGTAGGGGGGGGGACCTACCAGCCCCAGCATTTT	CSVGGGTYQPQHF
.	TRBV24-1	TRBJ2-3	.	TGTGCCACCAGTGATTTGGAGAAAGATACGCAGTATTTT	CATSDLEKDTQYF
.	TRBV2	TRBJ2-5	.	TGTGCCAGCAGTCAGACTAGGGGAGAGACCCAGTACTTC	CASSQTRGETQYF
TRBD1	TRBV30	TRBJ2-7	.	TGTGCCTGGAGTCCACGAGCGGACAGGGGAGTATATAGGTACTTC	CAWSPRADRGVYRYF
TRBD1	TRBV5-1	TRBJ1-2	.	TGCGCCAGCAGCTTGATTATAGGGGGCGCTTATGGCTACACCTTC	CASSLIIGGAYGYTF
TRBD1	TRBV28	TRBJ1-1	.	TGTGCCAGCAGAACAGGGGGCAGAATGAACACTGAAGCTTTCTTT	CASRTGGRMNTEAFF
TRBD1	TRBV3-1/TRBV3-2	TRBJ2-1	.	TGTGCCAGCAGCCAAGTGGGACAGGGGGCCGACAATGAGCAGTTCTTC	CASSQVGQGADNEQFF
TRBD1	TRBV18	TRBJ1-2	.	TGTGCCAGCTCACTGGACAGGGAAACTGGCTACACCTTC	CASSLDRETGYTF
.	TRBV30	TRBJ1-2	once	TGTGCCTGGAAAGAGTCCTATGGCTACACCTTC	CAWKESYGYTF
TRBD1	TRBV12-3/TRBV12-4	TRBJ2-7	.	TGTGCCAGCAGTGTAAGACAGGGGCAGGAGCAGTACTTC	CASSVRQGQEQYF
TRBD1	TRBV19	TRBJ2-7	.	TGTGCCAGTAGTACTGACAGGGGCGCGCGCTACGAGCAGTACTTC	CASSTDRGARYEQYF
TRBD2	TRBV7-9	TRBJ2-7	.	TGTGCCAGCAGCTCCGCCCCCCAGCGGGGAGGCTACGAGCAGTACTTC	CASSSAPQRGGYEQYF
.	TRBV7-6	TRBJ2-5	once	TGTGCCAGCAGCTTAAGTCTAAGGGGGACGGGGGAGACCCAGTACTTC	CASSLSLRGTGETQYF
.	TRBV7-9	TRBJ1-2	.	TGTGCCAGCAGCTTAAATTGGGCAGGGGATGGCTACACCTTC	CASSLNWAGDGYTF
TRBD1	TRBV5-1	TRBJ2-5	.	TGCGCCAGCAGCGTAGGACAGGTCCTGGAGACCCAGTACTTC	CASSVGQVLETQYF
TRBD1	TRBV18	TRBJ2-5	.	TGTGCCAGCTCACAGGACAGGGGGCGCATTCAGACCCAGTACTTC	CASSQDRGRIQTQYF
TRBD1	TRBV5-4	TRBJ2-1	.	TGTGCCAGCAGCTCCTCCGGGACAGGGTTCTACAATGAGCAGTTCTTC	CASSSSGTGFYNEQFF
.	TRBV7-2	TRBJ1-2	.	TGTGCCAGCAAATATCGACAGGCTGCTTATGGCTACACCTTC	CASKYRQAAYGYTF
.	TRBV7-8	TRBJ1-5	.	TGTGCCAGCAGCCCAAACAGGGCGGTCAATCAGCCCCAGCATTTT	CASSPNRAVNQPQHF
.	TRBV7-9	TRBJ1-3	.	TGTGCCAGCAGCTTAACAGGAGCAGGGGCCCTCTCTGGAAACACCATATATTTT	CASSLTGAGALSGNTIYF
.	TRBV27	TRBJ1-2	.	TGTGCCAGCAGGGGAGACTATGGCTACACCTTC	CASRGDYGYTF
TRBD2	TRBV7-2	TRBJ2-3	.	TGTGCCAGCAGCTTAGTGGGCGGGAGACGCACAGATACGCAGTATTTT	CASSLVGGRRTDTQYF
TRBD1	TRBV5-1	TRBJ2-5	.	TGCGCCAGCAGCTTGGCCTACAGGGGTCCCGGTCAGGAGACCCAGTACTTC	CASSLAYRGPGQETQYF
.	TRBV7-6	TRBJ2-7	.	TGTGCCAGCAGCTTAAACCGTGGGGGCTCCACCCCCTACGAGCAGTACTTC	CASSLNRGGSTPYEQYF
.	TRBV10-3	TRBJ1-1	.	TGTGCCATCAGGAGGGGGACGGTGAACACTGAAGCTTTCTTT	CAIRRGTVNTEAFF
.	TRBV18	TRBJ2-7	.	TGTGCCAGCTCAACCGACAGCACCTACGAGCAGTACTTC	CASSTDSTYEQYF
.	TRBV24-1	TRBJ1-5	.	TGTGCCACCAGTGATTCCGGGACACCCCTCCAGCCCCAGCATTTT	CATSDSGTPLQPQHF
.	TRBV7-2	TRBJ1-3	.	TGTGCCAGCAGCTTTTCGCACAGTGATGGAAACACCATATATTTT	CASSFSHSDGNTIYF
TRBD2	TRBV27	TRBJ2-3	.	TGTGCCAGCGGGCAGCGGGAAGGAAGGACAGATACGCAGTATTTT	CASGQREGRTDTQYF
.	TRBV2	TRBJ1-2	.	TGTGCCAGCAGTGAAGCCGGGAGGGGACTTAACTATGGCTACACCTTC	CASSEAGRGLNYGYTF
.	TRBV11-2	TRBJ2-7	.	TGTGCCAGCAGCTCCAGCGCCTCCTTTTACGAGCAGTACTTC	CASSSSASFYEQYF
.	TRBV2	TRBJ1-1	few	TGTGCCAGCATGTTAGTCATGAACACTGAAGCTTTCTTT	CASMLVMNTEAFF
.	TRBV4-1	TRBJ1-2	few	TGCGCCAGCAGCCAATCGTCCACAGAGAACTATGGCTACACCTTC	CASSQSSTENYGYTF
.	TRBV7-9	TRBJ1-5	.	TGTGCCAGCAGCGAGAGGAATCAGCCCCAGCATTTT	CASSERNQPQHF
.	TRBV7-9	TRBJ1-6	few	TGTGCCAGCAACCCCTATCTAGATCATAATTCACCCCTCCACTTT	CASNPYLDHNSPLHF
TRBD1	TRBV25-1	TRBJ1-2	.	TGTGCCAGCAGTGAGCCGACAGGGGATGGCTACACCTTC	CASSEPTGDGYTF
TRBD1	TRBV7-9	TRBJ2-3	.	TGTGCCAGCAGCTGGTACGGACAGGTTAGGGTCCGTGCGACAGATACGCAGTATTTT	CASSWYGQVRVRATDTQYF